One and the same sample provided the 27 T cell receptor beta chains below, sequenced in a study of blood T cell repertoires in COVID-19. TCRdb's copy holds only in-frame clones and misses some; the assay was immunoSEQ multiplex PCR. Counted here are about 160,000 clones, 65% to 85% occurring once; the ten biggest clones make up less than 3.5%. Sample: peripheral blood. The receptors shown here come from a woman aged 55-70 years with acute or convalescent COVID-19.

The chain combines TRBV6-2 or TRBV6-3 with TRBJ1-6, with 9 positions matching TRBD1. Germline V gives CDR1 MNHEY, CDR2 SVGEGT. V lost 0 bases and J lost 9; bases outside the gene matches: 9. The CDR3 length is 17 residues. CDR3 residues: CASSYSWLGTGRSPLHF. The CDR3 bases are TGTGCCAGCAGTTACTCGTGGTTGGGGACAGGGCGTTCACCCCTCCACTTT.

This chain joins TRBV7-6 and TRBJ1-6; D is unresolved. Trimming stripped 1 base from V and 13 bases from J, with 14 bases between. The CDR3 is made up of 14 amino acids. Germline V gene data show CDR1 as SGHVS and CDR2 as FNYEAQ. The CDR3, as DNA: TGTGCCAGCAGCTTAGAGGAGGGTCTTTCGCCCCTCCACTTT. It translates to CASSLEEGLSPLHF.

The rearrangement links TRBV6-5 to TRBJ1-2; perhaps TRBD1 as D (6 bases). Trimming took 4 bases from V and 7 from J, leaving 10 bases between them. The CDR3 has 12 amino acids. Germline V gene sequence: CDR1 MNHEY, CDR2 SVGAGI. As DNA, the CDR3 is TGTGCCAGCAGTTCAACAGGGAGTGGCTACACCTTC. It is translated as CASSSTGSGYTF.

This chain connects TRBV5-1 to TRBJ2-5, with D unclear. This CDR3 spans 15 amino acids. The germline CDR1 and CDR2 sequences are SGHRS and YFSETQ. The germline V and J ends were trimmed by 2 bases and 2 bases, with 13 bases remaining between them. The CDR3 reads CASSFSDRAQETQYF. In nucleotides, the CDR3 is TGCGCCAGCAGCTTCTCTGATCGAGCACAAGAGACCCAGTACTTC.

This clone appeared a single time. The chain carries TRBV4-2 and TRBJ1-2; tentatively, D is TRBD1 (6 bases). V dropped 0 bases and J dropped 4 bases, with 12 bases sitting between them. This CDR3 comprises 15 residues. CDR1 is LGHNA and CDR2 is YNFKEQ in the germline V gene. The CDR3 loop reads CASSQEVAGAYGYTF. CDR3 nucleotide sequence: TGTGCCAGCAGCCAAGAGGTAGCAGGGGCCTATGGCTACACCTTC.

This clone occurred once. V and J are TRBV6-5 and TRBJ1-2; D is perhaps TRBD1 (6 bases). The germline V gene encodes CDR1 MNHEY and CDR2 SVGAGI. The V gene lost 7 bases and the J gene lost 4 bases, with 10 bases spanning the gap. CDR3 length equals 12 residues. The CDR3, as DNA: TGTGCCAGCAAACAGGGACGCTATGGCTACACCTTC. Translation: CASKQGRYGYTF.

The rearrangement links TRBV6-5 to TRBJ2-2, with D maybe TRBD2 (6 bases). This CDR3 region has 16 residues. Looked up from germline, CDR1 is MNHEY and CDR2 is SVGAGI. V was trimmed by 0 bases and J by 2 bases, leaving 10 bases between them. The CDR3 DNA reads as TGTGCCAGCAGTTACTCGGGCGGGGATAACACCGGGGAGCTGTTTTTT. Its protein product is CASSYSGGDNTGELFF.

V gene TRBV28 combines with J gene TRBJ2-7; D perhaps matches TRBD1 (6 bases). Trimming removed 1 base at V and 2 bases at J, with 15 bases between. The germline V gene encodes CDR1 MDHEN and CDR2 SYDVKM. This CDR3 spans 16 amino acids. The CDR3 reads CASSLSLEDSAYEQYF. CDR3 nucleotides: TGTGCCAGCAGTTTATCCCTCGAGGACAGTGCCTACGAGCAGTACTTC.

The chain is built from TRBV5-4 and TRBJ2-5; TRBD2 might be the D (6 bases). The CDR3 has 14 residues. In germline, CDR1 is SGHNT, CDR2 YYREEE (reference sequence). Trimming took off 2 bases at V and 4 bases at J, with 12 bases between the two ends. The DNA for the CDR3 is TGTGCCAGCAGCTTCGGGGGATTCTCAGAGACCCAGTACTTC. Its translation is CASSFGGFSETQYF.

CDR3 DNA: TGTGCCACCAGTGGAGGCCAGGGTCATCCCCAGTACTTC. Protein sequence: CATSGGQGHPQYF. The chain recombines TRBV24-1 with TRBJ2-5; TRBD1 might be the D (5 bases). V gave up 5 bases and J gave up 9 bases, with 15 bases separating them. This CDR3 region has 13 residues. The V gene's germline CDR1 is KGHDR and CDR2 SFDVKD.

This clone was found a few times. This sequence joins TRBV5-1 and TRBJ2-7, with D tentatively TRBD2 (6 bases). The V gene's germline CDR1 is SGHRS and CDR2 YFSETQ. Trimming pared 0 bases from V and 8 bases from J, leaving 18 bases between. The CDR3 sequence is 15 residues long. For the CDR3, the DNA is TGCGCCAGCAGCTTGGACGGGGGACCTACTAACAAGCAGTACTTC. Translated, it gives CASSLDGGPTNKQYF.

The V and J genes are TRBV7-9 and TRBJ1-2; 8 positions agree with TRBD1. V was clipped by 10 bases and J by 0 bases; unmatched bases: 10. The CDR3 spans 15 residues. Germline loops: CDR1 SEHNR, CDR2 FQNEAQ (reference sequence). This CDR3 reads CATNPQGASNYGYTF. In nucleotides, the CDR3 is TGTGCCACCAACCCCCAGGGGGCCTCTAACTATGGCTACACCTTC.

The chain links TRBV28 to TRBJ2-1; possible D gene TRBD1, 6 bases. Deletions cut 0 bases from V and 6 bases from J, with 12 bases between. Germline V gene lookup returns CDR1 MDHEN and CDR2 SYDVKM. This CDR3 is built from 15 residues. CDR3 bases: TGTGCCAGCAGTTTATGGGGGTTGGGGGCCAATGAGCAGTTCTTC. Its translation: CASSLWGLGANEQFF.

The chain employs TRBV30 and TRBJ1-4, with TRBD1 as a possible D gene (5 bases). Looked up from germline, CDR1 is GTSNPN and CDR2 is SVGIG (reference sequence). The CDR3 has 13 residues. Trimming took 2 bases from V and 2 from J, leaving 6 bases between them. The CDR3 protein is CAWSRQTNEKLFF. CDR3 nucleotides: TGTGCCTGGAGTCGACAGACTAATGAAAAACTGTTTTTT.

The V and J genes are TRBV6-5 and TRBJ1-3; possible D gene TRBD1, 6 bases. In germline, CDR1 is MNHEY, CDR2 SVGAGI. The CDR3 is made up of 16 amino acids. V was cut by 3 bases and J by 0 bases, with 12 bases left in between. In nucleotides, the CDR3 is TGTGCCAGCAGTTATATCCAGGGGTCCTCTGGAAACACCATATATTTT. Encoded protein: CASSYIQGSSGNTIYF.

This chain connects TRBV5-1 to TRBJ1-1, with 8 bases identical to TRBD1. The CDR3 extends over 17 amino acids. V lost 4 bases to trimming and J lost 0 bases; unmatched junction nucleotides: 11. CDR1 is SGHRS and CDR2 is YFSETQ in the germline V gene. The CDR3 is CASSTWTGRQMNTEAFF. As DNA, the CDR3 is TGCGCCAGCAGCACGTGGACAGGGAGGCAGATGAACACTGAAGCTTTCTTT.

The gene calls are TRBV27 and TRBJ1-2; 11 nucleotides agree with TRBD1. Trimming took 4 bases from V and 4 from J; bases not matched to a gene: 8. Germline loops: CDR1 MNHEY, CDR2 SMNVEV (reference sequence). CDR3 length: 16 amino acids. DNA of the CDR3: TGTGCCAGCAGTTCGGGACAGGGGGGGTGGCCCTATGGCTACACCTTC. It translates to CASSSGQGGWPYGYTF.

The chain is built from TRBV3-1 (or the pseudogene TRBV3-2) and TRBJ1-2; D is uncertain. Trimming cost V 4 bases and J 7 bases, with 16 bases left between them. Germline V gene data show CDR1 as LGHDT and CDR2 as YNNKEL (reference sequence). The CDR3 covers 14 residues. CDR3 loop: CASSLAAGLSGYTF. The CDR3 nucleotides are TGTGCCAGCAGCCTCGCGGCTGGTCTGAGTGGCTACACCTTC.

V gene TRBV21-1 combines with J gene TRBJ1-2; the table calls TRBD1, which could not be checked here. TRBV21-1 is given as a pseudogene. The CDR3 consists of 17 residues. The CDR3 loop reads CASSKYIFATAHYGYTF. CDR3 DNA: TGTGCCAGCAGCAAATATATCTTCGCAACAGCCCACTATGGCTACACCTTC.

The V call is TRBV19, the J call TRBJ2-5; 9 bases agree with TRBD1. This CDR3 is 16 amino acids long. The junction had 17 bases not matched to a gene; V was cut back by 5 bases and J by 10 bases. Germline assignment: CDR1 LNHDA and CDR2 SQIVND (reference sequence). CDR3 bases: TGTGCCAGTAGTCCAAGTGGCGGACAGGGGTTAGCGGACCAGTACTTC. Translation: CASSPSGGQGLADQYF.

The chain links TRBV5-6 to TRBJ2-4; unclear D gene. The germline V and J ends were trimmed by 2 bases and 0 bases, with 9 bases remaining between them. The CDR3 covers 15 residues. Per germline, CDR1 SGHDT and CDR2 YYEEEE. The CDR3: CASSFEKLAKNIQYF. DNA for the CDR3: TGTGCCAGCAGCTTCGAAAAACTAGCCAAAAACATTCAGTACTTC.

The CDR3 DNA follows: TGTGCCAGCAGCTTGCGGGACAGGGGGAGGGGCACTGAAGCTTTCTTT. Its protein product is CASSLRDRGRGTEAFF. V usage is TRBV5-4 and J usage is TRBJ1-1; 11 nucleotides match TRBD1. From germline, CDR1 is SGHNT and CDR2 YYREEE (reference sequence). The junction had 6 bases not matched to a gene; V was cut back by 1 base and J by 4 bases. This CDR3 spans 16 amino acids.

This clone was counted once. V usage is TRBV7-9 and J usage is TRBJ1-2; TRBD1 matches at 8 bases. The germline CDR1 and CDR2 sequences are SEHNR and FQNEAQ (reference sequence). J was trimmed by 7 bases and V by 5 bases; bases with no gene match: 15. The CDR3 covers 16 residues. CDR3 bases: TGTGCCAGCAGCCGTACAGGGGGGCAGATGCTTCGTGGCTACACCTTC. Translating gives CASSRTGGQMLRGYTF. Supplemented by reference TRBV7-9 and TRBJ1-2, the full variable domain reads DTGVSQNPRHKITKRGQNVTFRCDPISEHNRLYWYRQTLGQGPEFLTYFQNEAQLEKSRLLSDRFSAERPKGSFSTLEIQRTEQGDSAMYLCASSRTGGQMLRGYTFGSGTRLTVV.

This chain connects TRBV15 to TRBJ2-5; 9 bases agree with TRBD2. CDR1 and CDR2 from the germline V gene are LNHNV and YYDKDF (reference sequence). CDR3 length equals 15 residues. Germline trimming cut 1 base from V and 3 bases from J; bases unmatched to any gene: 3. This CDR3 is CATSRGGGGEETQYF. The CDR3 DNA reads TGTGCCACCAGCAGAGGTGGCGGGGGGGAAGAGACCCAGTACTTC.

This chain links TRBV7-2 with TRBJ1-6; 7 bases fit TRBD1. The CDR3 length is 18 residues. Trimming took 1 base from V and 3 from J; bases not matched to a gene: 9. Germline assignment: CDR1 SGHTA and CDR2 FQGNSA. The CDR3 DNA follows: TGTGCCAGCAGCTTAGATTATTTGGGACAGAGCTATAATTCACCCCTCCACTTT. Its protein product is CASSLDYLGQSYNSPLHF.

J is TRBJ2-3 and V is TRBV6-5, with no clear D. The CDR3 loop spans 12 amino acids. V gave up 6 bases and J gave up 4 bases, with 8 bases separating them. Germline V gene lookup returns CDR1 MNHEY and CDR2 SVGAGI. CDR3 in amino acids: CASSRNPDTQYF. The CDR3 region has the DNA TGTGCCAGCAGCAGAAATCCAGATACGCAGTATTTT.

This clone has just a few counts. This chain uses TRBV20-1 with TRBJ2-7; no reliable D call. This CDR3 has 11 residues. V lost 0 bases and J 9 bases, leaving 9 bases between the germline ends. Germline CDR1 DFQATT, CDR2 SNEGSKA (reference sequence). The DNA of the CDR3 is TGCAGTGCTAGAGACCCCTTCGGGCAGTACTTC. Its translation is CSARDPFGQYF.